The source of this T cell receptor beta chain is a study of blood T cell repertoires in COVID-19. Turning to the study itself: T cells, B-cell-depleted T cells, or PBMCs supplied cDNA or gDNA.

Data came from immunoSEQ multiplex PCR; TCRdb stores just in-frame clones and leaves some out. The sample lists 150,000 to 200,000 clones, roughly nine tenths occurring once. Germline CDR1 and CDR2: SGDLS and YYNGEE. There are 15 residues in the CDR3. J lost 7 bases, V lost 4 bases, and 9 bases had no gene match. This TCR was recovered from a man in his sixties with acute or convalescent COVID-19. The chain combines TRBV9 with TRBJ2-7; 12 nucleotides agree with TRBD2. The source material was peripheral blood. The CDR3 region has the DNA TGTGCCAGCAGCAGGCAACTAGCGGGAGGCTTAGAGCAGTACTTC. Protein sequence: CASSRQLAGGLEQYF. The full variable domain, rest sourced from reference TRBV9 and TRBJ2-7, is DSGVTQTPKHLITATGQRVTLRCSPRSGDLSVYWYQQSLDQGLQFLIQYYNGEERAKGNILERFSAQQFPDLHSELNLSSLELGDSALYFCASSRQLAGGLEQYFGPGTRLTVT.